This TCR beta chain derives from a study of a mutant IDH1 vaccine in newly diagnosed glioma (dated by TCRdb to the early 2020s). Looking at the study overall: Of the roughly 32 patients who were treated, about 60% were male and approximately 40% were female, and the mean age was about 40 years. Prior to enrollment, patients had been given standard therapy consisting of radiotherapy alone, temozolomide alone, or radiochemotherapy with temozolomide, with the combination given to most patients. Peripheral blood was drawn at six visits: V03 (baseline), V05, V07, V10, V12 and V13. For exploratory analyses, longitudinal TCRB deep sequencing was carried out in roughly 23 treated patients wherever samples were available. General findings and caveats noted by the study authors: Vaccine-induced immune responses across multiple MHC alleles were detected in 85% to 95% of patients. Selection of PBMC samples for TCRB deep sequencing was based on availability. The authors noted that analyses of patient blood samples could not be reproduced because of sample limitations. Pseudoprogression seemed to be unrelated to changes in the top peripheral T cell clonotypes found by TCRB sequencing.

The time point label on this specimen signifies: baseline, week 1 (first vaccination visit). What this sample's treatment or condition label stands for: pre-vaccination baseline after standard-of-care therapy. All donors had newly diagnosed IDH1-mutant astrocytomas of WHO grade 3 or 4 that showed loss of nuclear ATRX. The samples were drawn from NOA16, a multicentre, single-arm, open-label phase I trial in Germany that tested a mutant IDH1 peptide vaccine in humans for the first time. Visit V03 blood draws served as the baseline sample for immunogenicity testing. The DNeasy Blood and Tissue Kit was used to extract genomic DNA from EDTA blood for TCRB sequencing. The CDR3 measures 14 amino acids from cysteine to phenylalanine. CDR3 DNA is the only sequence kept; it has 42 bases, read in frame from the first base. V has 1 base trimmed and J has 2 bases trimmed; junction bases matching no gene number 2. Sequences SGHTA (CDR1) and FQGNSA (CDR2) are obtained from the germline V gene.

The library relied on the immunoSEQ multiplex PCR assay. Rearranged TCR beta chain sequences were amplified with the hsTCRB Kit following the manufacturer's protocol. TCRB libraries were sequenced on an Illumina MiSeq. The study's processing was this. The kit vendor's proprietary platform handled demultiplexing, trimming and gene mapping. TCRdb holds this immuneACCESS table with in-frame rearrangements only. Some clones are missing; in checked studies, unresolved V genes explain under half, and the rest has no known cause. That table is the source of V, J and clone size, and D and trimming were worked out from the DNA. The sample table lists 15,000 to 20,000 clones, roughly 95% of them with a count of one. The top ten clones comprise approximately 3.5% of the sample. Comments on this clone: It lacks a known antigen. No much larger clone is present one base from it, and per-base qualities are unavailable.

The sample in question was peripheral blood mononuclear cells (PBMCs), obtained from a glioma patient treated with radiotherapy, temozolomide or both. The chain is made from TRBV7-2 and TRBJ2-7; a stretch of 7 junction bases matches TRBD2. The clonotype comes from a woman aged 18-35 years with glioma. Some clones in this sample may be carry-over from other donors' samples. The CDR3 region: CASSLGEGPYEQYF. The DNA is TGTGCCAGCAGCTTAGGGGAGGGCCCCTACGAGCAGTACTTC.